This T cell receptor beta chain emerged from a study of T cell changes during pregnancy in multiple sclerosis (dated by TCRdb to between 2018 and 2021). A note on the overall study: The study looked at changes in the T cell repertoire across pregnancy in women with multiple sclerosis.

Including cysteine and phenylalanine, the CDR3 has 14 amino acids. Only the CDR3 portion is preserved as DNA: 42 bases, with reading frame beginning at the first base. Between the V and J ends, shortened by 3 bases and 8 bases respectively, the junction contains 14 bases. CDR1 SEHNR and CDR2 FQNEAQ are derived from the germline V gene (reference sequence). Library method: the immunoSEQ multiplex PCR assay. The immuneACCESS repertoire file appears here via TCRdb, limited to in-frame rearrangements. These files lack a portion of the clones; in checked studies, under half of the deficit traces to unresolved V genes, and the cause of the others is not known. Recorded for this sample are around 36,000 clones; 85% to 95% of them occurred a single time. Of the sample, less than 1.5% falls within the top ten clones. In regard to this clone: Its antigen remains undetermined. No quality values exist for individual bases; no much larger clone is one base distant.

Here the chain combines TRBV7-9 and TRBJ2-1; TRBD1 might be the D gene, on 5 matching bases. This sample comprised peripheral blood, obtained before pregnancy. This clonotype was sampled from a female donor with multiple sclerosis, enrolled in a pregnancy study. CDR3 sequence: CASSFLPGNYEQFF. The nucleotide sequence reads TGTGCCAGCAGCTTTCTTCCAGGGAATTATGAGCAGTTCTTC.